A single T cell receptor (beta chain) is shown here with its context. The antigen is not known. The data belong to a study of blood T cells in healthy people across ages. Study results and caveats: Higher naive T cell percentage went strongly together with higher TCR beta diversity.

It was with a sample-barcoded 5' primer and a J-beta primer mix that a second PCR of roughly 7 to 12 cycles was run. TCRdb fed the 5' RACE reads into MiXCR, producing one record per CDR3 protein. The table records around 670,000 distinct CDR3 sequences, approximately 30% of them present only once. Total RNA amounts of at least 6 micrograms were extracted per sample. Germline CDR1 is SEHNR and CDR2 is FQNEAQ (reference sequence). Unmatched junction bases numbered 9, after V lost 3 bases and J lost 5 bases. The CDR3 runs to 15 residues. This TCR derives from an elderly woman in good health. The V call is TRBV7-9, the J call TRBJ1-1; TRBD1 matches at 7 bases. The sequencing sample was made of blood. In nucleotides, the CDR3 is TGTGCCAGCAGCTTTCAGACAGGGCGTTTGACTGAAGCTTTCTTT. It codes for CASSFQTGRLTEAFF.